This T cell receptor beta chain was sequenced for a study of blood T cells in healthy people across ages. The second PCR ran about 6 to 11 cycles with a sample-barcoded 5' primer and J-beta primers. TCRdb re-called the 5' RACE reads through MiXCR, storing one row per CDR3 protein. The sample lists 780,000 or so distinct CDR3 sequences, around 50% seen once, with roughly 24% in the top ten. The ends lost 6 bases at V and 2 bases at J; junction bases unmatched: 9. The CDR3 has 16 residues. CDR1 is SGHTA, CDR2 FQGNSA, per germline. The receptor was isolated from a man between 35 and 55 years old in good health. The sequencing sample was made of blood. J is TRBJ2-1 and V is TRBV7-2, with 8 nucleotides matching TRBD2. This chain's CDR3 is CASRPNRGGTYNEQFF. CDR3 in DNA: TGTGCCAGCAGACCCAACCGGGGGGGAACCTACAATGAGCAGTTCTTC.